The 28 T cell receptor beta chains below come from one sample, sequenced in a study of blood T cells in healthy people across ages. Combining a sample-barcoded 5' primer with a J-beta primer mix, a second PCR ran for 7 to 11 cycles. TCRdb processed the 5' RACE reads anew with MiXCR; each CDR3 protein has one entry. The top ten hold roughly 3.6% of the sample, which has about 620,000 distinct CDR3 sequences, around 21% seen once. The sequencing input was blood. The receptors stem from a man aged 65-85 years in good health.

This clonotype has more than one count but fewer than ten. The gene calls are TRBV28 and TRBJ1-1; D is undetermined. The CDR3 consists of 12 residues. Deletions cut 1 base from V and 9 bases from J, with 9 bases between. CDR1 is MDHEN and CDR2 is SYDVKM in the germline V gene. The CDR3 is CASSLLADQAFF. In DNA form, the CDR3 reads TGTGCCAGCAGTTTATTGGCAGATCAAGCTTTCTTT.

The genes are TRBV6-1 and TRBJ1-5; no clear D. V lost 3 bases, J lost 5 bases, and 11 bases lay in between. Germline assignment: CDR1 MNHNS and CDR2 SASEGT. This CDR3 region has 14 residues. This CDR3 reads CASSDRELHQPQHF. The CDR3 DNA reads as TGTGCCAGCAGTGATCGAGAGCTTCATCAGCCCCAGCATTTT.

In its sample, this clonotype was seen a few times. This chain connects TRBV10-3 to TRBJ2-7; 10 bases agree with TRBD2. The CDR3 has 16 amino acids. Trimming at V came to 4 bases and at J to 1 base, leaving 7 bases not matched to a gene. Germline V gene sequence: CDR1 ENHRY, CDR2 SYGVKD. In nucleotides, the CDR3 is TGTGCCATCAGTGGGATAGCGGGAGGACAGTCCTACGAGCAGTACTTC. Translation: CAISGIAGGQSYEQYF.

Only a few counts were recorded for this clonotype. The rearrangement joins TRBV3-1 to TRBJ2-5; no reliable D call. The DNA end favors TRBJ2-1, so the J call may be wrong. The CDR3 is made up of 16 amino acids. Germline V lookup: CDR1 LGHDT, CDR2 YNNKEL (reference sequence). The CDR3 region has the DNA TGTGCCAGCAGCCAAGAGGGCAAGGTGTTGTACAATGAGCAGTTCTTC. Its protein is CASSQEGKVLYNEQFF.

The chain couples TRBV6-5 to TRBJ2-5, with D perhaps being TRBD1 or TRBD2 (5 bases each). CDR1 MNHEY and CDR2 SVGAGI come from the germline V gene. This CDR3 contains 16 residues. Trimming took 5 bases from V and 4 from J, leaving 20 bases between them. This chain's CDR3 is CASSNRDVYLGETQYF. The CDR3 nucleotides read TGTGCCAGCAGTAACCGGGACGTATACTTAGGAGAGACCCAGTACTTC.

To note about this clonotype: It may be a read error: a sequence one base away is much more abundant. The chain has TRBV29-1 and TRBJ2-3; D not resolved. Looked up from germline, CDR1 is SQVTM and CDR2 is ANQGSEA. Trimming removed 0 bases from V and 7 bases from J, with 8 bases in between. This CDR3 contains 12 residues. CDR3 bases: TGCAGCGTTGAAGAGCCTGGAAATACGCAGTATTTT. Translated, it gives CSVEEPGNTQYF.

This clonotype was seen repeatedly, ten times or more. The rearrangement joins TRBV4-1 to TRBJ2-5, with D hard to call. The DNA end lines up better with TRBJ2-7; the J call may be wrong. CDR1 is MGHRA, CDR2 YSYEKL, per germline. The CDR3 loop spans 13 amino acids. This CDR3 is CASSQGTVYEQYF. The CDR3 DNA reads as TGCGCCAGCAGCCAAGGGACGGTCTACGAGCAGTACTTC.

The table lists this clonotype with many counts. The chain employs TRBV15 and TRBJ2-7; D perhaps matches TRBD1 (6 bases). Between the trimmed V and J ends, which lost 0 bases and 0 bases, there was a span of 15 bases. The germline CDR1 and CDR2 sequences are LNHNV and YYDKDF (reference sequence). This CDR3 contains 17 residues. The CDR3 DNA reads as TGTGCCACCAGCAGAGATTCTAGGGGGAGTTACTCCTACGAGCAGTACTTC. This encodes CATSRDSRGSYSYEQYF.

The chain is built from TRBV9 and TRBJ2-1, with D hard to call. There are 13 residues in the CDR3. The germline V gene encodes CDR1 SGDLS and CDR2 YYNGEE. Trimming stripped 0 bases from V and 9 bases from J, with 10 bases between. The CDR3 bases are TGTGCCAGCAGCGTAGCTGTGGGCGGTGAGCAGTTCTTC. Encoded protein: CASSVAVGGEQFF.

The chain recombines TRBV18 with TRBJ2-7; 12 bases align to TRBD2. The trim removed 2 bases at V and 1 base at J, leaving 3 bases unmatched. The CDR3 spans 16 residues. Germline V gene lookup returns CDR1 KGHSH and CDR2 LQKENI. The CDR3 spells CASSPRLAGDSYEQYF. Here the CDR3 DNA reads TGTGCCAGCTCACCAAGACTAGCGGGAGATTCCTACGAGCAGTACTTC.

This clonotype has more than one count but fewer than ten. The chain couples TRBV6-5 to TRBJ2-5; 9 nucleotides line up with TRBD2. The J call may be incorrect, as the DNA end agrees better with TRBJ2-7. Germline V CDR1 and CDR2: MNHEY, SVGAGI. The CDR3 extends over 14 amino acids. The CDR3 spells CASRRAGGTYEQYF. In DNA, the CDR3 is TGTGCCAGCAGAAGAGCGGGAGGCACCTACGAGCAGTACTTC.

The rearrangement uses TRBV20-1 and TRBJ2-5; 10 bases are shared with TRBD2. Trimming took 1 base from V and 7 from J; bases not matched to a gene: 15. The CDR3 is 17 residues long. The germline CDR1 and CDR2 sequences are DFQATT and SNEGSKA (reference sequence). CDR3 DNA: TGCAGTGCTAGAGTCTTGGGGACTAGCGACAAAATGGGGACCCAGTACTTC. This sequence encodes CSARVLGTSDKMGTQYF.

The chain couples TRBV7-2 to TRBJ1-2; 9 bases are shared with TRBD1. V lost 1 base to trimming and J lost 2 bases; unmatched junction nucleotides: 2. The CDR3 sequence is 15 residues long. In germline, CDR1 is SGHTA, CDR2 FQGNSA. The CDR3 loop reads CASSLEQGANYGYTF. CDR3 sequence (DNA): TGTGCCAGCAGCTTAGAACAGGGGGCAAACTATGGCTACACCTTC.

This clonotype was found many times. CDR3 coding DNA: TGCGCCAGCAGCCAAGAAAAAGGGTTAGGGGGGACCCAGTACTTC. This codes for CASSQEKGLGGTQYF. The chain joins TRBV4-1 to TRBJ2-5, with D possibly TRBD1 on 6 matching bases. The V and J ends lost 0 bases and 7 bases respectively, with 15 bases between them. CDR1 is MGHRA, CDR2 YSYEKL, per germline. The CDR3 spans 15 residues.

CDR3 nucleotide sequence: TGTGCCAGCAGTTTAAAGACTTTAAACTATGGCTACACCTTC. It is translated as CASSLKTLNYGYTF. V gene TRBV12-3 or TRBV12-4 combines with J gene TRBJ1-2; D gene unclear. Trimming took 2 bases from V and 2 from J, leaving 9 bases between them. The CDR3 is 14 residues long.

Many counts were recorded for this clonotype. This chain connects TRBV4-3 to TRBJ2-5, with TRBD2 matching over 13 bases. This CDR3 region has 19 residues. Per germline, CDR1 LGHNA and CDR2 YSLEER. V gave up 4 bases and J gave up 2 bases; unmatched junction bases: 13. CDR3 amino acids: CASSPGGLAGVKAQETQYF. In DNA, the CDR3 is TGCGCCAGCAGCCCAGGAGGACTAGCGGGAGTTAAGGCTCAAGAGACCCAGTACTTC.

The CDR3 loop is CASSPRGPNEKLFF. The DNA of the CDR3 is TGTGCCAGCTCACCAAGGGGCCCAAATGAAAAACTGTTTTTT. J is TRBJ1-4 and V is TRBV18; a weak D match, TRBD1 (5 bases). The CDR3 contains 14 residues. Trimming pared 2 bases from V and 5 bases from J, leaving 9 bases between. In germline, CDR1 is KGHSH, CDR2 LQKENI. The complete variable domain, with remaining parts taken from reference TRBV18 and TRBJ1-4, reads NAGVMQNPRHLVRRRGQEARLRCSPMKGHSHVYWYRQLPEEGLKFMVYLQKENIIDESGMPKERFSAEFPKEGPSILRIQQVVRGDSAAYFCASSPRGPNEKLFFGSGTQLSVL.

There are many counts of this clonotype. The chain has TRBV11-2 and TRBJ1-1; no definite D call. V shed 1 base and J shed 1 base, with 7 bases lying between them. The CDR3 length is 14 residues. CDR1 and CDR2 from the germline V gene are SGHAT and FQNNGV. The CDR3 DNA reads TGTGCCAGCAGCTTAGCGCCAGGGAACACTGAAGCTTTCTTT. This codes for CASSLAPGNTEAFF.

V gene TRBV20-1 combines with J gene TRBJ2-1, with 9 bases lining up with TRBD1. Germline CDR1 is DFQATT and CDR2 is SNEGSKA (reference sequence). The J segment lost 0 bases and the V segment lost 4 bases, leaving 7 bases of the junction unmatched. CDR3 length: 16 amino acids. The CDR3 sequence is CSAKQGAPFSYNEQFF. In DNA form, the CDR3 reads TGCAGTGCTAAACAGGGGGCCCCCTTCTCCTACAATGAGCAGTTCTTC.

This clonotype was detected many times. The CDR3 sequence: CSARAVTHSGANVLTF. The DNA for the CDR3 is TGCAGTGCTAGGGCTGTGACTCACTCTGGGGCCAACGTCCTGACTTTC. V and J are TRBV20-1 and TRBJ2-6; D unclear. With 3 bases removed from V and 0 bases from J, the gap between germline ends came to 12 bases. Germline loops: CDR1 DFQATT, CDR2 SNEGSKA (reference sequence). The CDR3 spans 16 residues.

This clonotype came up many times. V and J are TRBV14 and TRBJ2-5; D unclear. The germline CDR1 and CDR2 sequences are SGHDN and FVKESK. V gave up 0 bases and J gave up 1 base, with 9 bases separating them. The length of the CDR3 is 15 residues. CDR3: CASSQERLPQETQYF. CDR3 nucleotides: TGTGCCAGCAGCCAAGAACGCCTCCCCCAAGAGACCCAGTACTTC.

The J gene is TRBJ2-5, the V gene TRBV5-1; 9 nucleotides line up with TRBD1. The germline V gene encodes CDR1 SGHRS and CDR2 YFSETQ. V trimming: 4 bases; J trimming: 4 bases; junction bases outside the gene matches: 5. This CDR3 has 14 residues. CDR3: CASSDPQGAETQYF. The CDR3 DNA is TGCGCCAGCAGCGACCCACAGGGGGCAGAGACCCAGTACTTC.

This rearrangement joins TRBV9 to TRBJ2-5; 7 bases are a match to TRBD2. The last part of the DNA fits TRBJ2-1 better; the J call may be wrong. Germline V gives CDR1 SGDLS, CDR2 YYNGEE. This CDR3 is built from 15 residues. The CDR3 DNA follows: TGTGCCAGCAGCGTAGCAGCGGGGACCTACAATGAGCAGTTCTTC. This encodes CASSVAAGTYNEQFF.

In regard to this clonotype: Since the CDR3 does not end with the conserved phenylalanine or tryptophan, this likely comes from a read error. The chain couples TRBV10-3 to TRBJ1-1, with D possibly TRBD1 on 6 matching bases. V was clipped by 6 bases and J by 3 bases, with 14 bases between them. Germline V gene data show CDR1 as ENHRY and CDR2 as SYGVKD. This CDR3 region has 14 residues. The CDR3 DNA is TGTGCCATCAGCGCACAGGGTATGGACACTGAAGCTTTCTCT. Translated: CAISAQGMDTEAFS.

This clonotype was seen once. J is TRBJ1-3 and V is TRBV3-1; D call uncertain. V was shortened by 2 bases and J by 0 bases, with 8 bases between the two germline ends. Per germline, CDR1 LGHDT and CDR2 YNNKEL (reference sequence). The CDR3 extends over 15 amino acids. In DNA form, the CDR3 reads TGTGCCAGCAGCCAACAGAGCAACTCTGGAAACACCATATATTTT. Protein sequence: CASSQQSNSGNTIYF.

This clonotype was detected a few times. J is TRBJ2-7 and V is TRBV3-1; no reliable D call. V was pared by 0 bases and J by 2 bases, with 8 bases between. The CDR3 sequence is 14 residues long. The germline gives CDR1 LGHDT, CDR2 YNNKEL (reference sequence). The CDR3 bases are TGTGCCAGCAGCCAAGAACTTCCGGCCTACGAGCAGTACTTC. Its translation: CASSQELPAYEQYF.

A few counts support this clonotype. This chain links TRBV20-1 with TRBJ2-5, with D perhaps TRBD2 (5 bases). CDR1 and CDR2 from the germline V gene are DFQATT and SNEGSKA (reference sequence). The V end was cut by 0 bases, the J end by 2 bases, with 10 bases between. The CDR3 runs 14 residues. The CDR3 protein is CSARDVREQETQYF. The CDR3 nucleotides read TGCAGTGCTAGAGATGTGAGGGAACAAGAGACCCAGTACTTC.

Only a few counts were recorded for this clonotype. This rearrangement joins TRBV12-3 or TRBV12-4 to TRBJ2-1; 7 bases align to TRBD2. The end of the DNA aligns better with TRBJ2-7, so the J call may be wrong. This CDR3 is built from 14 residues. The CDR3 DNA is TGTGCCAGCAGTCTCCAGCGGGAAGTGGGGGAGCAGTACTTC. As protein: CASSLQREVGEQYF.